The sequence of this TCR beta chain was determined in a study of blood T cell repertoires in COVID-19. For the study at large: Both acute and convalescent COVID-19 samples were obtained from the United States, Italy and Spain. T cells, B-cell-depleted T cells, or PBMCs provided the cDNA or gDNA that served as material.

CDR1 is LGHDT and CDR2 is YNNKEL in the germline V gene (reference sequence). Trimming cost V 6 bases and J 9 bases; bases outside gene matches: 13. This CDR3 region has 17 residues. In the authors' workflow: Amplification with reference gene primers provided the estimates of nucleated cell counts. Some clones are missing from TCRdb's copy, which holds only in-frame ones; the method was immunoSEQ multiplex PCR. The V and J calls and clone size come from that table; D and trimming were worked out from the DNA. Altogether approximately 150,000 clones are present, about 83% being singletons, with the ten largest covering over 10%.

The sequence derives from a man between 65 and 85 years old who had recovered from COVID-19. V usage is TRBV3-1 (or the pseudogene TRBV3-2) and J usage is TRBJ2-1; TRBD2 matches 14 bases. The specimen sequenced was peripheral blood. CDR3 residues: CASRQIMTSGRAGEQFF. The CDR3, as DNA: TGTGCCAGCAGGCAGATAATGACTAGCGGGAGGGCCGGTGAGCAGTTCTTC.